These 14 T cell receptor beta chains share one sample of origin, sequenced in a study of blood T cell repertoires in COVID-19. Here immunoSEQ multiplex PCR was the method, and the copy in TCRdb shows in-frame clones only, minus some. Of approximately 220,000 clones listed, 80% to 90% are singletons. Sequenced material: peripheral blood. These receptors came from a woman aged 80 or over with acute or convalescent COVID-19.

V and J are TRBV3-1 (or the pseudogene TRBV3-2) and TRBJ1-6; 7 bases are shared with TRBD1. This CDR3 is 17 amino acids long. The germline CDR1 and CDR2 sequences are LGHDT and YNNKEL (reference sequence). V gave up 5 bases and J gave up 4 bases; unmatched junction bases: 11. The CDR3 is CASSSEHRGRYNSPLHF. The CDR3 coding sequence is TGTGCCAGCAGCTCCGAACACAGGGGAAGGTATAATTCACCCCTCCACTTT.

As concerns this clone: An end of the junction does not agree with germline; a read error may underlie this. Written as DNA, the CDR3 is TGTGCTAGCAGCTTAGGGGTACAGGAGATATTCAATGAGCAGTTCTTC. Amino acids: CASSLGVQEIFNEQFF. The chain joins TRBV7-7 to TRBJ2-1; the D gene is possibly TRBD1 (5 bases). The CDR3 spans 16 residues. The germline gives CDR1 SSHAT, CDR2 FNYEAQ (reference sequence).

This chain joins TRBV7-2 and TRBJ1-1, with a possible D match to TRBD1 (6 bases). CDR1 and CDR2 from the germline V gene are SGHTA and FQGNSA. The CDR3 is 16 residues long. Deletions cut 5 bases from V and 0 bases from J, with 16 bases between. The CDR3 DNA reads TGTGCCAGCAGCCCTATCCGAACAGGGATGAACACTGAAGCTTTCTTT. This sequence encodes CASSPIRTGMNTEAFF.

This chain joins TRBV11-3 and TRBJ1-1; a weak D match, TRBD1 (6 bases). The CDR3 runs 14 residues. Germline V gene data show CDR1 as SGHNT and CDR2 as YENEEA. V was pared by 3 bases and J by 1 base, with 9 bases between. The CDR3 spells CASSLIGGNTEAFF. The CDR3 nucleotides are TGTGCCAGCAGCTTGATAGGGGGGAACACTGAAGCTTTCTTT.

This clone was seen more than once but under ten times. The chain has TRBV5-8 and TRBJ1-1; maybe TRBD1 (6 bases). The germline CDR1 and CDR2 sequences are SGHTS and YDEGEE. V was pared by 2 bases and J by 8 bases, with 10 bases between. This CDR3 is built from 12 residues. The CDR3 DNA follows: TGTGCCAGCAGCTTCAGGGGCACCGAAGCTTTCTTT. It is translated as CASSFRGTEAFF.

Note on this clone: The junction shows a germline mismatch at one end, possibly a read error. The chain couples TRBV4-1 to TRBJ1-2, with D tentatively TRBD1 (6 bases). Germline assignment: CDR1 MGHRA and CDR2 YSYEKL. There are 16 residues in the CDR3. Here the CDR3 reads CASSQDRAVSRGGYTF. The CDR3 DNA reads as TGCGCCAGCAGCCAAGATCGCGCCGTCAGCCGGGGGGGCTATACCTTC.

The genes are TRBV11-1 and TRBJ1-1, with TRBD1 as a possible D gene (6 bases). V lost 5 bases and J 2 bases, leaving 9 bases between the germline ends. Germline CDR1 is SGHAT and CDR2 is FQDESV (reference sequence). The CDR3 extends over 13 amino acids. CDR3 sequence (DNA): TGTGCCAGCAGCAAGACAGGTAACACTGAAGCTTTCTTT. This codes for CASSKTGNTEAFF.

In its sample, this clone was seen a few times. V usage is TRBV18 and J usage is TRBJ2-4; a possible D gene is TRBD2 (6 bases). The V gene's germline CDR1 is KGHSH and CDR2 LQKENI. The CDR3 covers 12 residues. V lost 3 bases to trimming and J lost 8 bases, with 8 bases between them. This CDR3 reads CASSPGEDIQYF. The CDR3, as DNA: TGTGCCAGCTCACCCGGGGAGGACATTCAGTACTTC.

This clone has a single count. J is TRBJ2-7 and V is TRBV30; no clear D. CDR1 is GTSNPN, CDR2 SVGIG, per germline (reference sequence). Trimming took 4 bases from V and 2 from J, leaving 9 bases between them. The CDR3 spans 12 residues. The CDR3 DNA is TGTGCCTGGAACGTCAGTCCCTACGAGCAGTACTTC. Protein: CAWNVSPYEQYF.

V usage is TRBV4-3 and J usage is TRBJ2-5; D is ambiguous. There are 16 residues in the CDR3. Germline loops: CDR1 LGHNA, CDR2 YSLEER. Trimming pared 0 bases from V and 1 base from J, leaving 12 bases between. The CDR3 coding sequence is TGCGCCAGCAGCCAAGACCCCCCAAACGGCCAAGAGACCCAGTACTTC. Protein sequence: CASSQDPPNGQETQYF.

V and J are TRBV20-1 and TRBJ1-5; D gene ambiguous. This CDR3 contains 13 residues. CDR1 DFQATT and CDR2 SNEGSKA come from the germline V gene (reference sequence). Trimming removed 3 bases at V and 4 bases at J, with 10 bases between. DNA for the CDR3: TGCAGTGCTAGTGGAGGAGCTAATCAGCCCCAGCATTTT. It codes for CSASGGANQPQHF.

The rearrangement links TRBV4-3 to TRBJ1-1, with D possibly matching TRBD1 (6 bases). The germline V gene has CDR1 LGHNA and CDR2 YSLEER. V was cut by 0 bases and J by 0 bases, with 8 bases left in between. CDR3 length: 15 amino acids. The CDR3 sequence is CASSQDWTVNTEAFF. The CDR3 coding sequence is TGCGCCAGCAGCCAAGATTGGACAGTGAACACTGAAGCTTTCTTT.

The V and J genes are TRBV5-4 and TRBJ2-3, with TRBD2 matching 15 bases. V shed 3 bases and J 6 bases; nucleotides not matched to a gene: 5. This CDR3 spans 16 amino acids. Looked up from germline, CDR1 is SGHNT and CDR2 is YYREEE (reference sequence). The CDR3 spells CASSSGLAGGGDTQYF. The CDR3, as DNA: TGTGCCAGCAGCTCGGGACTAGCGGGGGGAGGGGATACGCAGTATTTT.

This clone was detected only a few times. This rearrangement joins TRBV11-3 to TRBJ1-1, with D unclear. The V gene's germline CDR1 is SGHNT and CDR2 YENEEA. V was pared by 1 base and J by 11 bases, with 14 bases between. This CDR3 contains 13 residues. CDR3 region: CASSLGAGNGAFF. As DNA, the CDR3 is TGTGCCAGCAGCTTAGGGGCGGGGAATGGGGCTTTCTTT.